Below are 13 T cell receptor beta chains sequenced from a single sample in a study of cytotoxic CD8 clonotypes in ibrutinib-treated CLL. TCRdb keeps only in-frame clones here, not all; method: immunoSEQ multiplex PCR. This sample has roughly 220,000 clones, with 60% to 80% found just once. Source: PBMCs, taken after 12 months of ibrutinib treatment. The receptors originated from a human donor with chronic lymphocytic leukemia.

The rearrangement links TRBV27 to TRBJ1-1; D is possibly TRBD1 (5 bases). Trimming stripped 5 bases from V and 2 bases from J, with 6 bases between. The germline gives CDR1 MNHEY, CDR2 SMNVEV (reference sequence). The length of the CDR3 is 12 residues. CDR3 sequence (DNA): TGTGCCAGCAGTACAGGAAACACTGAAGCTTTCTTT. Its translation is CASSTGNTEAFF.

This clone was picked up one time. The chain employs TRBV9 and TRBJ2-7, with a tentative D call TRBD1 (6 bases). The CDR3 runs to 16 residues. In germline, CDR1 is SGDLS, CDR2 YYNGEE. V was pared by 4 bases and J by 2 bases, with 19 bases between. Here the CDR3 DNA reads TGTGCCAGCAGCCTAGGGGCCCAGGGGCGAACCTACGAGCAGTACTTC. Translated: CASSLGAQGRTYEQYF.

This chain links TRBV5-1 with TRBJ2-3; TRBD1 matches 7 bases. The germline CDR1 and CDR2 sequences are SGHRS and YFSETQ. CDR3 length: 16 amino acids. V lost 4 bases to trimming and J lost 0 bases; unmatched junction nucleotides: 8. DNA of the CDR3: TGCGCCAGCAGCCGGACAGGCGACTATAGCACAGATACGCAGTATTTT. This codes for CASSRTGDYSTDTQYF.

The chain uses TRBV18 and TRBJ1-1, with a possible D match to TRBD1 (6 bases). The CDR3 consists of 11 residues. The V gene's germline CDR1 is KGHSH and CDR2 LQKENI. Trimming pared 6 bases from V and 8 bases from J, leaving 10 bases between. The CDR3 here is CASSGGLEAFF. The CDR3 DNA sequence: TGTGCCAGCTCGGGGGGCCTCGAAGCTTTCTTT.

The chain couples TRBV7-9 to TRBJ2-7, with TRBD1 identical over 8 bases. Germline CDR1 is SEHNR and CDR2 is FQNEAQ (reference sequence). The V gene end was trimmed by 6 bases and the J gene end by 3 bases; junction bases not matched to a gene: 7. The CDR3 loop spans 14 amino acids. The CDR3 sequence: CASRAGQGYYEQYF. The CDR3 DNA reads as TGTGCCAGCAGGGCAGGACAGGGATACTACGAGCAGTACTTC.

The chain combines TRBV2 with TRBJ2-7; possible D gene TRBD2, 6 bases. The germline V and J ends were trimmed by 1 base and 0 bases, with 13 bases remaining between them. CDR1 is SNHLY and CDR2 is FYNNEI in the germline V gene. This CDR3 comprises 16 residues. CDR3 protein: CASSEGRAPSSYEQYF. CDR3 DNA: TGTGCCAGCAGTGAAGGGAGGGCACCGAGCTCCTACGAGCAGTACTTC. Together with reference TRBV2 and TRBJ2-7, the CDR3 gives the full variable domain: EPEVTQTPSHQVTQMGQEVILRCVPISNHLYFYWYRQILGQKVEFLVSFYNNEISEKSEIFDDQFSVERPDGSNFTLKIRSTKLEDSAMYFCASSEGRAPSSYEQYFGPGTRLTVT.

This chain connects TRBV25-1 to TRBJ2-1, with D tentatively TRBD1 (6 bases). The CDR3 runs to 15 residues. Germline values: CDR1 MGHDK, CDR2 SYGVNS. The V end was cut by 5 bases, the J end by 7 bases, with 18 bases between. CDR3 protein: CASSLSRGDFNEQFF. The CDR3 DNA is TGTGCCAGCAGTCTCTCCAGGGGCGACTTTAATGAGCAGTTCTTC.

V usage is TRBV6-1 and J usage is TRBJ1-4, with TRBD1 as a possible D gene (6 bases). There are 17 residues in the CDR3. The ends were cut back, 1 base at V and 0 bases at J, with 12 bases in the middle. The germline gives CDR1 MNHNS, CDR2 SASEGT. The CDR3 DNA follows: TGTGCCAGCAGTGAAGGCGGCAGGGGAGCAACTAATGAAAAACTGTTTTTT. Its protein product is CASSEGGRGATNEKLFF.

This clone has a handful of counts. The rearrangement links TRBV9 to TRBJ2-5; possible D gene TRBD1, 5 bases. The V and J ends lost 0 bases and 5 bases respectively, with 20 bases between them. Germline V lookup: CDR1 SGDLS, CDR2 YYNGEE. CDR3 length: 17 amino acids. The CDR3 loop reads CASSVATRVGQGETQYF. The CDR3 region has the DNA TGTGCCAGCAGCGTAGCTACTCGGGTAGGGCAGGGTGAGACCCAGTACTTC.

The sample holds a few counts of this clone. V is TRBV10-1 and J is TRBJ1-1; 8 bases agree with TRBD1. The CDR3 has 11 amino acids. The V segment lost 8 bases and the J segment 5 bases; nucleotides outside the gene matches: 1. CDR1 is WNHNN, CDR2 SYGVQD, per germline (reference sequence). Here the CDR3 reads CASGQGTEAFF. The CDR3 bases are TGCGCCAGCGGACAGGGAACTGAAGCTTTCTTT.

This rearrangement joins TRBV10-3 to TRBJ1-5; the D gene is possibly TRBD1 (6 bases). The CDR3 totals 14 residues. V was shortened by 5 bases and J by 4 bases, with 12 bases between the two germline ends. CDR1 and CDR2 from the germline V gene are ENHRY and SYGVKD. The CDR3 DNA reads TGTGCCATCAGTACTGAACAGGGAAATCAGCCCCAGCATTTT. It codes for CAISTEQGNQPQHF.

This clone was seen only a few times. The rearrangement joins TRBV4-1 to TRBJ1-3; D remains unclear. The CDR3 extends over 15 amino acids. Germline V gene lookup returns CDR1 MGHRA and CDR2 YSYEKL. Trimming shortened V by 2 bases and J by 0 bases, and 8 bases separated the two germline ends. The CDR3 reads CASSQLLGSGNTIYF. Here the CDR3 DNA reads TGCGCCAGCAGCCAACTTCTTGGCTCTGGAAACACCATATATTTT.

This clone was found once. The chain uses TRBV5-1 and TRBJ2-1; 7 bases line up with TRBD2. V lost 3 bases and J lost 7; bases outside the gene matches: 10. The CDR3 is made up of 15 amino acids. Germline V gene data show CDR1 as SGHRS and CDR2 as YFSETQ. CDR3 loop: CASSWTGERDNEQFF. The CDR3 nucleotides read TGCGCCAGCAGCTGGACGGGAGAGCGGGATAATGAGCAGTTCTTC.